The rows below give T cell receptor beta chains drawn from one sample of a study of blood T cell repertoires in COVID-19. The protocol was immunoSEQ multiplex PCR, while the TCRdb copy is restricted to in-frame clones and leaves out a portion. The sample has some 150,000 clones, around 84% seen once. Sequencing used peripheral blood. These receptor sequences come from a man aged 55 to 70 with active or convalescent COVID-19. CDR3s include the opening cysteine and the closing phenylalanine or tryptophan. Fields, in order: J gene, V gene, clone size, D gene, CDR3 DNA, CDR3 protein. A D gene is named only where the DNA matches it firmly. Only some rows state a clone size, as once, few, many or a class for expanded clones.

j_gene: TRBJ1-1; v_gene: TRBV11-2; abundance: once; d_gene: .; CDR3nt: TGTGCCAGCACCATCTCGGGATATTTGACTGAAGCTTTCTTT; CDR3aa: CASTISGYLTEAFF
j_gene: TRBJ2-2; v_gene: TRBV5-1; abundance: .; d_gene: TRBD2; CDR3nt: TGCGCCAGCAGCCCAGATAGGACTAGCGACTTAGGGGAGCTGTTTTTT; CDR3aa: CASSPDRTSDLGELFF
j_gene: TRBJ2-7; v_gene: TRBV9; abundance: .; d_gene: .; CDR3nt: TGTGCCAGCAGCGGTCAGGGCTACGAGCAGTACTTC; CDR3aa: CASSGQGYEQYF
j_gene: TRBJ2-1; v_gene: TRBV5-6; abundance: .; d_gene: .; CDR3nt: TGTGCCAGCTGGTCGGCCGGGAGTGGGTATGAGCAGTTCTTC; CDR3aa: CASWSAGSGYEQFF
j_gene: TRBJ2-7; v_gene: TRBV7-2; abundance: .; d_gene: TRBD2; CDR3nt: TGTGCCAGCAGCGCGACTAGCGGGGTAACCTACGAGCAGTACTTC; CDR3aa: CASSATSGVTYEQYF
j_gene: TRBJ2-1; v_gene: TRBV9; abundance: .; d_gene: .; CDR3nt: TGTGCCAGCACCACCCGGACTGGGGCCCCGGGAGACAATGAGCAGTTCTTC; CDR3aa: CASTTRTGAPGDNEQFF
j_gene: TRBJ2-7; v_gene: TRBV6-5; abundance: .; d_gene: TRBD2; CDR3nt: TGTGCCAGCAGGGCTAGCGGGAGGGGGTCTCACGAGCAGTACTTC; CDR3aa: CASRASGRGSHEQYF
j_gene: TRBJ1-4; v_gene: TRBV4-1; abundance: .; d_gene: TRBD1; CDR3nt: TGCGCCAGCAGCCAAGCCCGACAGGGAGGCGAACTGTTTTTT; CDR3aa: CASSQARQGGELFF
j_gene: TRBJ2-5; v_gene: TRBV20-1; abundance: .; d_gene: .; CDR3nt: TGCAGCCCGGGGGGCAGGGAGACCCAGTACTTC; CDR3aa: CSPGGRETQYF
j_gene: TRBJ2-1; v_gene: TRBV25-1; abundance: .; d_gene: .; CDR3nt: TGTGCCAGCAGTGAATCTAAGCTAGGCAGCAACAATGAGCAGTTCTTC; CDR3aa: CASSESKLGSNNEQFF
j_gene: TRBJ1-1; v_gene: TRBV4-1; abundance: .; d_gene: .; CDR3nt: TGCGCCAGCAGCAAAAGATTAGGGGACACAACGACTTTCTTT; CDR3aa: CASSKRLGDTTTFF
j_gene: TRBJ2-5; v_gene: TRBV12-3/TRBV12-4; abundance: .; d_gene: .; CDR3nt: TGTGCCAGCAGGTGGGCTGAAGAGACCCAGTACTTC; CDR3aa: CASRWAEETQYF
j_gene: TRBJ2-5; v_gene: TRBV11-1; abundance: .; d_gene: .; CDR3nt: TGTGCCAGCAGCCCGGACAGAGAGACCCAGTACTTC; CDR3aa: CASSPDRETQYF
j_gene: TRBJ2-1; v_gene: TRBV7-7; abundance: .; d_gene: .; CDR3nt: TGTGCCAGCAGCGAACGTAGCGGCCCTAGCTCCTACAATGAGCAGTTCTTC; CDR3aa: CASSERSGPSSYNEQFF
j_gene: TRBJ2-2; v_gene: TRBV7-8; abundance: .; d_gene: TRBD1; CDR3nt: TGTGCCAGCAGCTTAGGGGACGCGACAGGGGGGACCGGGGAGCTGTTTTTT; CDR3aa: CASSLGDATGGTGELFF
j_gene: TRBJ2-7; v_gene: TRBV7-9; abundance: few; d_gene: TRBD1; CDR3nt: TGTGCCAGCAGCCCTCCGGACAGGGCCTCCTACGAGCAGTACTTC; CDR3aa: CASSPPDRASYEQYF
j_gene: TRBJ1-5; v_gene: TRBV14; abundance: .; d_gene: TRBD1; CDR3nt: TGTGCCAGACGACAGGGGGCGCGGAATCAGCCCCAGCATTTT; CDR3aa: CARRQGARNQPQHF
j_gene: TRBJ1-2; v_gene: TRBV14; abundance: .; d_gene: .; CDR3nt: TGTGCCAGCAGCCAAGTTCGAAGCGACTATGGCTACACCTTC; CDR3aa: CASSQVRSDYGYTF
j_gene: TRBJ1-4; v_gene: TRBV19; abundance: .; d_gene: .; CDR3nt: TGTGCCAGTATCCGAGGGGAAAAACTGTTTTTT; CDR3aa: CASIRGEKLFF
j_gene: TRBJ2-6; v_gene: TRBV28; abundance: .; d_gene: .; CDR3nt: TGTGCCAGCAGTATGAGGGCGGGTGGGGCCAACGTCCTGACTTTC; CDR3aa: CASSMRAGGANVLTF
j_gene: TRBJ2-2; v_gene: TRBV7-6; abundance: .; d_gene: TRBD2; CDR3nt: TGTGCCAGCAGCTATAAGGCGGGAGGACAGTTCACCGGGGAGCTGTTTTTT; CDR3aa: CASSYKAGGQFTGELFF
j_gene: TRBJ1-4; v_gene: TRBV24-1; abundance: .; d_gene: .; CDR3nt: TGTGCCACCAGTGGTGGTCTGAGGGATGAAAAACTGTTTTTT; CDR3aa: CATSGGLRDEKLFF
j_gene: TRBJ1-2; v_gene: TRBV4-3; abundance: .; d_gene: .; CDR3nt: TGCGCCAGCAGCCAAGACAGTCGACAGAGTTATGGCTACACCTTC; CDR3aa: CASSQDSRQSYGYTF
j_gene: TRBJ1-1; v_gene: TRBV19; abundance: .; d_gene: .; CDR3nt: TGTGCCAGTATAGACAGGCCAGGGCTCTATTCGAACACTGAAGCTTTCTTT; CDR3aa: CASIDRPGLYSNTEAFF
j_gene: TRBJ1-2; v_gene: TRBV7-3; abundance: once; d_gene: .; CDR3nt: TGTGCCAGCAGCCCCCTCCCCGGCTATGGCTACACCTTC; CDR3aa: CASSPLPGYGYTF
j_gene: TRBJ1-3; v_gene: TRBV7-6; abundance: .; d_gene: .; CDR3nt: TGTGCCAGCAGCTTAGGCAGGGGAAATGGAAACACCATATATTTT; CDR3aa: CASSLGRGNGNTIYF
j_gene: TRBJ1-2; v_gene: TRBV5-1; abundance: few; d_gene: TRBD1; CDR3nt: TGCGCCAGCAGCTTGTTGGGGACAGAGTATGGCTACACCTTC; CDR3aa: CASSLLGTEYGYTF